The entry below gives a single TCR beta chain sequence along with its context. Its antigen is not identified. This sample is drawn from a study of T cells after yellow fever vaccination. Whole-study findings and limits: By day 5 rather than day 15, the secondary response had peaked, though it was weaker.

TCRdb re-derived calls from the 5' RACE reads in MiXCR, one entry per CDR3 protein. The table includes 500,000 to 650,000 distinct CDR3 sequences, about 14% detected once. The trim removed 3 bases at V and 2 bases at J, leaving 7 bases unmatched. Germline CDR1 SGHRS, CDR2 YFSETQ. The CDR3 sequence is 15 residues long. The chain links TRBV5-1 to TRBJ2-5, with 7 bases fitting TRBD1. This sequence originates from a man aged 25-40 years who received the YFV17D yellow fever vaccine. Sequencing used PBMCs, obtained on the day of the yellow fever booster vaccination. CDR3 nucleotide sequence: TGCGCCAGCAGCTCCTCAGTGGGACAGCAAGAGACCCAGTACTTC. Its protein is CASSSSVGQQETQYF.